Shown below are 32 T cell receptor beta chains from a single sample sequenced in a study of CD8+CD57+ T cells in acquired aplastic anemia. TCR beta VDJ and CDR3 profiles were obtained from a genomic DNA template. TCRdb reanalysed the reads using MiXCR and keeps one entry per CDR3 protein. Of about 170,000 distinct CDR3 sequences in the sample, 63% were seen once. Input material: sorted CD4+, CD8+, or CD8+CD57+ T cells (not recorded which) from PBMCs. These receptors all stem from a human donor in good health.

This chain uses TRBV5-1 with TRBJ1-2, with 9 bases fitting TRBD1. In germline, CDR1 is SGHRS, CDR2 YFSETQ. V was pared by 4 bases and J by 9 bases, with 4 bases of the junction left unmatched. The CDR3 covers 12 residues. The CDR3 nucleotides read TGCGCCAGCAGCGGGGACAGGGTGCGCTACACCTTC. Its translation: CASSGDRVRYTF.

This clonotype has just a few counts. The chain recombines TRBV15 with TRBJ2-3; possible D gene TRBD2, 5 bases. Trimming cost V 2 bases and J 5 bases, with 14 bases left between them. The CDR3 runs to 15 residues. Germline loops: CDR1 LNHNV, CDR2 YYDKDF (reference sequence). The CDR3 reads CATSRLPLAGDTQYF. The CDR3 nucleotides are TGTGCCACCAGCAGACTCCCCCTAGCAGGAGATACGCAGTATTTT. Combining the CDR3 with reference TRBV15 and TRBJ2-3 gives the whole variable domain DAMVIQNPRYQVTQFGKPVTLSCSQTLNHNVMYWYQQKSSQAPKLLFHYYDKDFNNEADTPDNFQSRRPNTSFCFLDIRSPGLGDTAMYLCATSRLPLAGDTQYFGPGTRLTVL.

V and J are TRBV7-9 and TRBJ1-2, with a tentative D call TRBD1 (6 bases). The length of the CDR3 is 14 residues. V shed 6 bases and J shed 2 bases, with 13 bases lying between them. From germline, CDR1 is SEHNR and CDR2 FQNEAQ (reference sequence). The CDR3 region has the DNA TGTGCCAGCAGGAGGGACAAAGGGAACTATGGCTACACCTTC. It encodes CASRRDKGNYGYTF.

The chain employs TRBV6-1 and TRBJ2-1; TRBD2 might be the D (6 bases). V lost 2 bases, J lost 1 base, and 12 bases lay in between. The CDR3 has 16 residues. Germline CDR1 MNHNS, CDR2 SASEGT. The CDR3 DNA reads as TGTGCCAGCAGTGAACTCGGGGGAACATCCTACAATGAGCAGTTCTTC. This encodes CASSELGGTSYNEQFF.

CDR3 sequence reads: CASSLAAGKEYF. In DNA, the CDR3 is TGTGCCAGCAGCTTAGCGGCAGGGAAGGAGTACTTC. The J gene is TRBJ2-7, the V gene TRBV7-3, with D possibly TRBD1 on 5 matching bases. Trimming stripped 2 bases from V and 11 bases from J, with 13 bases between. This CDR3 is built from 12 residues. Germline CDR1 is SGHTA and CDR2 is FQGTGA. The whole variable domain, remainder taken from reference TRBV7-3 and TRBJ2-7, is GAGVSQTPSNKVTEKGKYVELRCDPISGHTALYWYRQSLGQGPEFLIYFQGTGAADDSGLPNDRFFAVRPEGSVSTLKIQRTERGDSAVYLCASSLAAGKEYFGPGTRLTVT.

This chain links TRBV24-1 with TRBJ2-3; the D gene is possibly TRBD2 (5 bases). Germline CDR1 is KGHDR and CDR2 is SFDVKD. V was cut by 3 bases and J by 3 bases, with 9 bases left in between. CDR3 length: 14 residues. The CDR3 protein is CATSDAVATDTQYF. CDR3 coding DNA: TGTGCCACCAGTGATGCGGTAGCGACAGATACGCAGTATTTT.

The rearrangement links TRBV20-1 to TRBJ2-7; D gene uncertain. V lost 6 bases and J 2 bases, leaving 20 bases between the germline ends. CDR3 length: 15 amino acids. CDR1 is DFQATT and CDR2 is SNEGSKA in the germline V gene (reference sequence). DNA of the CDR3: TGCAGTGCCAGCAGTTATGGTGCAGAAGCCTACGAGCAGTACTTC. Its translation is CSASSYGAEAYEQYF.

The V and J genes are TRBV29-1 and TRBJ2-3; 8 bases match TRBD1. The J segment lost 3 bases and the V segment lost 6 bases, leaving 2 bases of the junction unmatched. Germline V gives CDR1 SQVTM, CDR2 ANQGSEA. This CDR3 region has 12 residues. The CDR3 DNA is TGCAGCGTCGACAGGGGAACAGATACGCAGTATTTT. This codes for CSVDRGTDTQYF.

This chain connects TRBV24-1 to TRBJ1-2; the match to TRBD1 covers 7 bases. V lost 5 bases, J lost 3 bases, and 14 bases stayed unmatched. Per the germline V gene, CDR1 is KGHDR and CDR2 is SFDVKD. The CDR3 is 17 amino acids. CDR3 residues: CATSARDPRDSDYGYTF. The CDR3 DNA sequence: TGTGCCACCAGTGCTAGAGATCCCCGGGACAGTGACTATGGCTACACCTTC.

This sequence joins TRBV5-6 and TRBJ1-6; TRBD1 aligns across 7 bases. CDR1 is SGHDT, CDR2 YYEEEE, per germline. This CDR3 is 15 amino acids long. Trimming removed 3 bases from V and 7 bases from J; junction bases left unmatched: 7. DNA of the CDR3: TGTGCCAGCAGCTCGCGGACAGGCGAGAATTCACCCCTCCACTTT. It translates to CASSSRTGENSPLHF.

The chain employs TRBV10-2 and TRBJ2-3; D remains unclear. The CDR3 runs 14 residues. Trimming stripped 1 base from V and 0 bases from J, with 5 bases between. Per the germline V gene, CDR1 is WSHSY and CDR2 is SAAADI. The CDR3 DNA sequence: TGCGCCAGCAGTGAGTGGGTAAGCACAGATACGCAGTATTTT. Its protein product is CASSEWVSTDTQYF.

J is TRBJ1-6 and V is TRBV19, with 9 bases aligning to TRBD1. Germline assignment: CDR1 LNHDA and CDR2 SQIVND (reference sequence). The CDR3 loop spans 14 amino acids. The V segment lost 6 bases and the J segment 9 bases; nucleotides outside the gene matches: 6. The CDR3 DNA reads TGTGCCAGTAGGCCGGGACAGGGATTTTCACCCCTCCACTTT. Translated, it gives CASRPGQGFSPLHF.

The CDR3 loop reads CATSRGPTNTGELFF. As DNA, the CDR3 is TGTGCCACCAGCAGAGGACCTACGAACACCGGGGAGCTGTTTTTT. J is TRBJ2-2 and V is TRBV15, with D unresolved. Germline V CDR1 and CDR2: LNHNV, YYDKDF (reference sequence). CDR3 length equals 15 residues. Trimming cost V 1 base and J 0 bases, with 6 bases left between them.

The chain carries TRBV25-1 and TRBJ2-3, with D possibly matching TRBD1 (6 bases). The germline gives CDR1 MGHDK, CDR2 SYGVNS. Trimming took 4 bases from V and 6 from J, leaving 23 bases between them. The CDR3 is 17 residues long. The CDR3 DNA follows: TGTGCCAGCAGTGGCCTACAGGGTCGCAGAGAGGGTGATACGCAGTATTTT. It yields the protein CASSGLQGRREGDTQYF. The entire variable domain, with the rest obtained from reference TRBV25-1 and TRBJ2-3, is as follows: EADIYQTPRYLVIGTGKKITLECSQTMGHDKMYWYQQDPGMELHLIHYSYGVNSTEKGDLSSESTVSRIRTEHFPLTLESARPSHTSQYLCASSGLQGRREGDTQYFGPGTRLTVL.

Concerning this clonotype itself: One end of the junction is discordant with germline, which a read error may explain. The J gene is TRBJ2-1, the V gene TRBV5-1; D gene uncertain. The CDR3 is 14 residues long. The germline V gene has CDR1 SGHRS and CDR2 YFSETQ. The DNA for the CDR3 is TGCGCCAGCGGCTTGGGTAGCTCCTACAATGAGCAGTTCTTC. It codes for CASGLGSSYNEQFF.

The chain is built from TRBV5-5 and TRBJ2-3; D is perhaps TRBD1 (6 bases). Trimming took 0 bases from V and 4 from J, leaving 12 bases between them. Germline CDR1 and CDR2: SGHKS and YYEKEE (reference sequence). The CDR3 consists of 15 residues. CDR3 DNA sequence: TGTGCCAGCAGCTTGGAGGGGGTGGAATCAGATACGCAGTATTTT. Its protein is CASSLEGVESDTQYF.

This clonotype was counted ten times or more. The rearrangement joins TRBV11-3 to TRBJ2-7; 13 bases match TRBD2. The V gene end was trimmed by 5 bases and the J gene end by 3 bases; junction bases not matched to a gene: 4. Per germline, CDR1 SGHNT and CDR2 YENEEA. There are 15 residues in the CDR3. This CDR3 reads CASSTSGRAIYEQYF. The CDR3 DNA is TGTGCCAGCAGCACTAGCGGGAGGGCGATCTACGAGCAGTACTTC.

The chain is built from TRBV7-8 and TRBJ2-3, with 11 bases aligning to TRBD2. Per the germline V gene, CDR1 is SGHVS and CDR2 is FQNEAQ. After removal of 6 bases from V and 5 bases from J, the junction contained 10 bases not matched to a gene. The CDR3 totals 16 residues. In nucleotides, the CDR3 is TGTGCCAGCAGGTGGAGACTAGCGGGACGGTTAGATACGCAGTATTTT. Residues: CASRWRLAGRLDTQYF.

CDR3 nucleotide sequence: TGTGCCAGCAGCTTAGGCAACACAAGGGGAGAGAACAAGTACTTC. It codes for CASSLGNTRGENKYF. The chain is built from TRBV7-9 and TRBJ2-5; D is perhaps TRBD1 or TRBD2 (5 bases each). V was trimmed by 1 base and J by 12 bases, leaving 21 bases between them. The CDR3 covers 15 residues. The germline CDR1 and CDR2 sequences are SEHNR and FQNEAQ (reference sequence). The full variable domain, completed using reference TRBV7-9 and TRBJ2-5, is DTGVSQNPRHKITKRGQNVTFRCDPISEHNRLYWYRQTLGQGPEFLTYFQNEAQLEKSRLLSDRFSAERPKGSFSTLEIQRTEQGDSAMYLCASSLGNTRGENKYFGPGTRLLVL.

This clonotype has just a few counts. This chain links TRBV7-8 with TRBJ2-7; 7 bases fit TRBD2. Per the germline V gene, CDR1 is SGHVS and CDR2 is FQNEAQ. CDR3 length: 14 residues. The junction had 4 bases not matched to a gene; V was cut back by 2 bases and J by 3 bases. CDR3 protein: CASSLLSGVYEQYF. In nucleotides, the CDR3 is TGTGCCAGCAGCTTATTAAGCGGGGTCTACGAGCAGTACTTC.

Comment on this clonotype: An end of the junction does not agree with germline; a read error may underlie this. This chain uses TRBV24-1 with TRBJ2-1, with a possible D match to TRBD1 (5 bases). The CDR3 sequence is 16 residues long. Germline CDR1 is KGHDR and CDR2 is SFDVKD. The CDR3: CAISVSVVGDYNEQFF. The DNA for the CDR3 is TGTGCCATCAGTGTAAGTGTCGTAGGGGACTACAATGAGCAGTTCTTC.

This clonotype was detected many times. V is TRBV4-3 and J is TRBJ2-1; maybe TRBD1 (6 bases). Germline-derived CDR1 and CDR2 are LGHNA and YSLEER. The V end was cut by 1 base, the J end by 0 bases, with 7 bases between. The CDR3 is 15 residues long. The CDR3 is CASSQGQDSYNEQFF. CDR3 nucleotide sequence: TGCGCCAGCAGCCAAGGACAGGACTCCTACAATGAGCAGTTCTTC.

This clonotype was counted a single time. The chain recombines TRBV19 with TRBJ1-5, with D hard to call. The CDR3 length is 15 residues. Between the trimmed V and J ends, which lost 3 bases and 0 bases, there was a span of 9 bases. Per the germline V gene, CDR1 is LNHDA and CDR2 is SQIVND (reference sequence). The CDR3 reads CASSMYSHSNQPQHF. In nucleotides, the CDR3 is TGTGCCAGTAGTATGTACAGCCATAGCAATCAGCCCCAGCATTTT.

This clonotype came up many times. The V call is TRBV15, the J call TRBJ2-7; 9 bases map to TRBD2. Germline V gives CDR1 LNHNV, CDR2 YYDKDF (reference sequence). J was trimmed by 5 bases and V by 0 bases; bases with no gene match: 14. The CDR3 is 18 amino acids. DNA for the CDR3: TGTGCCACCAGCAGAGATAGAGGAATAGCGGGAGTACGCGACGAGCAGTACTTC. As protein: CATSRDRGIAGVRDEQYF.

A remark on this clonotype: It is likely a read error, because the conserved phenylalanine at the end of the CDR3 is missing. The limits of the CDR3 on the DNA are not certain, so only TCRdb's listed CDR3 is given. The gene calls are TRBV15 and TRBJ1-1; no check of the table's D call, TRBD1, against the DNA was made. The CDR3 is 10 amino acids long, termini counted. CDR1 and CDR2 (germline): LNHNV, YYDKDF (reference sequence). The CDR3 loop is CATSRGGQLY.

The genes are TRBV2 and TRBJ2-1, with D possibly matching TRBD2 (6 bases). Trimming cost V 6 bases and J 7 bases, with 19 bases left between them. Per germline, CDR1 SNHLY and CDR2 FYNNEI. The CDR3 extends over 15 amino acids. The CDR3 DNA reads TGTGCCAGCAGCGTAGGTCGCGGGGTGAGGAATGAGCAGTTCTTC. It codes for CASSVGRGVRNEQFF.

This clonotype was found a few times. The V call is TRBV25-1, the J call TRBJ1-4, with 7 bases lining up with TRBD1. From germline, CDR1 is MGHDK and CDR2 SYGVNS. With V trimmed by 3 bases and J by 8 bases, 12 bases remained unmatched. The CDR3 contains 16 residues. The CDR3 DNA is TGTGCCAGCAGTGAGAACAGGGGCCGAGGAGGGGAAAAACTGTTTTTT. Protein: CASSENRGRGGEKLFF.

The chain is built from TRBV5-1 and TRBJ2-7, with D possibly TRBD2 on 6 matching bases. Trimming cost V 4 bases and J 5 bases, with 16 bases left between them. Germline CDR1 SGHRS, CDR2 YFSETQ. CDR3 size: 14 residues. CDR3: CASSRRLPGDEQYF. CDR3 nucleotide sequence: TGCGCCAGCAGCAGACGGCTCCCGGGGGACGAGCAGTACTTC.

This clonotype was found once. The chain couples TRBV24-1 to TRBJ2-7; 7 bases line up with TRBD1. From germline, CDR1 is KGHDR and CDR2 SFDVKD. This CDR3 has 15 residues. The V gene end was trimmed by 4 bases and the J gene end by 2 bases; junction bases not matched to a gene: 7. The CDR3 protein is CATSDPGTATYEQYF. The CDR3 DNA reads TGTGCCACCAGTGACCCCGGGACAGCAACCTACGAGCAGTACTTC.

The chain couples TRBV29-1 to TRBJ2-7; 7 bases are shared with TRBD1. The CDR3 length is 12 residues. The germline V gene encodes CDR1 SQVTM and CDR2 ANQGSEA. Trimming cost V 5 bases and J 3 bases; bases outside gene matches: 4. CDR3 coding DNA: TGCAGCGTTTGGGGGACAGTCTACGAGCAGTACTTC. The encoded protein is CSVWGTVYEQYF.

The CDR3 DNA is TGTGCCAGCAGTGAATTGGGGGGAGGGAGAGGGAAGAGGGCCACAGATACGCAGTATTTT. Translating gives CASSELGGGRGKRATDTQYF. This chain links TRBV25-1 with TRBJ2-3; TRBD2 agrees at 7 bases. The ends lost 1 base at V and 2 bases at J; junction bases unmatched: 18. This CDR3 comprises 20 residues. Germline V gene sequence: CDR1 MGHDK, CDR2 SYGVNS.

This chain uses TRBV2 with TRBJ1-5; tentative D call: TRBD1 (5 bases). The CDR3 totals 14 residues. With 3 bases removed from V and 6 bases from J, the gap between germline ends came to 12 bases. Germline values: CDR1 SNHLY, CDR2 FYNNEI. CDR3 DNA: TGTGCCAGCAGTGATTCAGGGTGGGGTCAGCCCCAGCATTTT. Translated, it gives CASSDSGWGQPQHF.